This T cell receptor beta chain was obtained from a study of OX40 agonist ivuxolimab in advanced cancers. For the study at large: Hepatocellular carcinoma, melanoma, renal cell or head and neck cancer affected the dose-escalation patients.

Clones were read by immunoSEQ multiplex PCR, and TCRdb kept only the in-frame ones, dropping some. This sample yields 99,000 or so clones, of which around 95% are seen a single time; just over 2% belongs to the top ten. The CDR3 extends over 15 amino acids. The input for sequencing was CD4+ or CD8+ T cells sorted from blood, taken in a trial of the OX40 agonist ivuxolimab. The J gene is TRBJ2-3, the V gene TRBV12-2. TRBV12-2 is marked as a pseudogene. This TCR was sampled from an adult with an advanced solid tumor such as melanoma, head and neck, liver or kidney cancer. Written as DNA, the CDR3 is TGTGCAAGTCGCCGGTCTCGGAATACCACAGATACGCAGTATTTT. Translated: CASRRSRNTTDTQYF.